The 27 T cell receptor beta chains presented below share a single source sample, sequenced in a study of control samples from healthy donors and cancer patients. Repertoires were generated with immunoSEQ multiplex PCR, while TCRdb's copy carries only in-frame clones and drops some. The table includes fewer than 200,000 clones, 90% to 95% detected once. The source material was blood. These receptors all come from a woman aged 55-69 years in good health.

This clone was found once. V gene TRBV13 combines with J gene TRBJ1-2; D is unclear. From germline, CDR1 is PRHDT and CDR2 FYEKMQ (reference sequence). This CDR3 comprises 16 residues. The V end was cut by 3 bases, the J end by 8 bases, with 22 bases between. The CDR3 DNA follows: TGTGCCAGCAGCTTCGTCGCATCAGCCCCGCGAGCGGGCTACACCTTC. It yields the protein CASSFVASAPRAGYTF.

The CDR3 protein is CASSLLSGVYNEQFF. CDR3 bases: TGCGCCAGCAGCTTGCTGAGCGGGGTGTACAATGAGCAGTTCTTC. The V call is TRBV5-1, the J call TRBJ2-1; 7 nucleotides align to TRBD2. The trim removed 1 base at V and 4 bases at J, leaving 5 bases unmatched. This CDR3 has 15 residues. CDR1 and CDR2 (germline): SGHRS, YFSETQ.

V usage is TRBV28 and J usage is TRBJ1-2; D gene uncertain. From germline, CDR1 is MDHEN and CDR2 SYDVKM. V lost 1 base to trimming and J lost 2 bases, with 11 bases between them. This CDR3 is built from 15 residues. The CDR3 DNA reads TGTGCCAGCAGTTTATCGTCCAAGATCAACTATGGCTACACCTTC. Amino acids: CASSLSSKINYGYTF.

The chain joins TRBV5-6 to TRBJ1-6; unclear D gene. The CDR3 runs to 13 residues. Germline CDR1 and CDR2: SGHDT and YYEEEE. The germline V and J ends were trimmed by 3 bases and 4 bases, with 5 bases remaining between them. The CDR3 loop reads CASSSVYNSPLHF. In nucleotides, the CDR3 is TGTGCCAGCAGCTCGGTTTATAATTCACCCCTCCACTTT.

The chain combines TRBV6-5 with TRBJ1-2; no firm D call. Trimming stripped 0 bases from V and 3 bases from J, with 8 bases between. The CDR3 length is 14 residues. CDR1 is MNHEY, CDR2 SVGAGI, per germline. DNA for the CDR3: TGTGCCAGCAGTTACTCTACCCGCGACTATGGCTACACCTTC. Amino acids: CASSYSTRDYGYTF.

V usage is TRBV5-6 and J usage is TRBJ1-2, with a tentative D call TRBD1 (6 bases). The germline V gene has CDR1 SGHDT and CDR2 YYEEEE. V was cut by 6 bases and J by 4 bases, with 13 bases left in between. The length of the CDR3 is 13 residues. This CDR3 reads CASMGQGFYGYTF. For the CDR3, the DNA is TGTGCCAGCATGGGCCAGGGGTTCTATGGCTACACCTTC.

The gene calls are TRBV27 and TRBJ2-1, with D maybe TRBD1 (6 bases). CDR3 length equals 16 residues. Trimming shortened V by 5 bases and J by 9 bases, and 23 bases separated the two germline ends. Germline-derived CDR1 and CDR2 are MNHEY and SMNVEV (reference sequence). The DNA of the CDR3 is TGTGCCAGCAGTCGATTACAGGGTATCGTCATGGGTGAGCAGTTCTTC. It translates to CASSRLQGIVMGEQFF.

This chain joins TRBV10-3 and TRBJ2-7; 10 positions match TRBD1. The V gene's germline CDR1 is ENHRY and CDR2 SYGVKD. The CDR3 length is 13 residues. V was pared by 11 bases and J by 6 bases, with 10 bases of the junction left unmatched. The CDR3 here is CAARTGGQGEQYF. The CDR3 DNA follows: TGTGCCGCCCGGACAGGGGGTCAGGGCGAGCAGTACTTC.

The chain links TRBV12-5 to TRBJ2-2; D remains ambiguous. Trimming shortened V by 1 base and J by 4 bases, and 4 bases separated the two germline ends. The V gene's germline CDR1 is LGHNT and CDR2 FRNRAP. The CDR3 length is 13 residues. CDR3 loop: CASGLEITGELFF. In DNA form, the CDR3 reads TGTGCTAGTGGTTTGGAAATCACCGGGGAGCTGTTTTTT. The full variable domain, in which reference TRBV12-5 and TRBJ2-2 provide the parts outside the CDR3, is DARVTQTPRHKVTEMGQEVTMRCQPILGHNTVFWYRQTMMQGLELLAYFRNRAPLDDSGMPKDRFSAEMPDATLATLKIQPSEPRDSAVYFCASGLEITGELFFGEGSRLTVL.

The chain carries TRBV5-6 and TRBJ2-2, with D perhaps TRBD1 or TRBD2 (5 bases each). This CDR3 region has 13 residues. CDR1 SGHDT and CDR2 YYEEEE come from the germline V gene. Deletions cut 5 bases from V and 4 bases from J, with 9 bases between. The CDR3 region is CASSSGGTGELFF. DNA of the CDR3: TGTGCCAGCAGTTCTGGGGGCACCGGGGAGCTGTTTTTT.

The chain couples TRBV27 to TRBJ1-1, with a weak D call TRBD1 (5 bases). V shed 7 bases and J shed 4 bases, with 16 bases lying between them. The CDR3 sequence is 14 residues long. Germline V gene data show CDR1 as MNHEY and CDR2 as SMNVEV (reference sequence). CDR3 amino acids: CASTFGQGATEAFF. CDR3 DNA sequence: TGTGCCAGCACCTTTGGTCAGGGAGCCACTGAAGCTTTCTTT.

This rearrangement joins TRBV19 to TRBJ1-4; D remains ambiguous. The CDR3 contains 15 residues. Trimming pared 2 bases from V and 4 bases from J, leaving 11 bases between. Per the germline V gene, CDR1 is LNHDA and CDR2 is SQIVND (reference sequence). CDR3 sequence (DNA): TGTGCCAGTAGTATACAAGGACGGGGTAATGAAAAACTGTTTTTT. Its translation: CASSIQGRGNEKLFF.

This clone was recorded once. CDR3 sequence: CASSLAGQRYNEQFF. As DNA, the CDR3 is TGCGCCAGCAGCTTGGCCGGGCAGCGTTACAATGAGCAGTTCTTC. The chain is built from TRBV5-1 and TRBJ2-1; D is ambiguous. The CDR3 runs to 15 residues. CDR1 and CDR2 from the germline V gene are SGHRS and YFSETQ. V was cut by 0 bases and J by 4 bases, with 11 bases left in between.

The chain has TRBV7-2 and TRBJ1-1; 9 nucleotides align to TRBD1. With 5 bases clipped from V and 8 bases from J, the junction kept 9 bases outside the gene matches. The CDR3 contains 14 residues. CDR1 and CDR2 from the germline V gene are SGHTA and FQGNSA. CDR3 region: CASSTLTGGKEAFF. The CDR3 bases are TGTGCCAGCAGCACCCTTACAGGGGGCAAGGAAGCTTTCTTT.

Remarks on this clone: This same CDR3 is encoded by further DNA sequences in the sample. The chain has TRBV18 and TRBJ1-4; D might be TRBD1 (5 bases). From germline, CDR1 is KGHSH and CDR2 LQKENI. V dropped 3 bases and J dropped 0 bases, with 8 bases sitting between them. The CDR3 extends over 15 amino acids. The CDR3 region has the DNA TGTGCCAGCTCACCCCAGGGATCAACTAATGAAAAACTGTTTTTT. Residues: CASSPQGSTNEKLFF.

As for this clone: The sample has other DNA sequences that encode this CDR3 too. The gene calls are TRBV6-5 and TRBJ2-3; 9 bases are shared with TRBD1. V was pared by 6 bases and J by 0 bases, with 4 bases of the junction left unmatched. CDR3 length equals 15 residues. In germline, CDR1 is MNHEY, CDR2 SVGAGI. The CDR3 loop is CASRRQGGSTDTQYF. The DNA of the CDR3 is TGTGCCAGCAGAAGACAGGGGGGCAGCACAGATACGCAGTATTTT.

The gene calls are TRBV7-8 and TRBJ1-5; the match to TRBD1 covers 7 bases. Germline V gene sequence: CDR1 SGHVS, CDR2 FQNEAQ. Trimming removed 4 bases from V and 10 bases from J; junction bases left unmatched: 13. CDR3 length: 15 residues. CDR3 residues: CASSSVRDSDLPQHF. The DNA of the CDR3 is TGTGCCAGCAGCTCGGTCCGGGACAGCGACCTCCCCCAGCATTTT.

CDR3 region: CASSLGKWTDTQYF. The CDR3 bases are TGTGCCAGCAGCTTGGGGAAGTGGACAGATACGCAGTATTTT. The chain has TRBV5-4 and TRBJ2-3; no clear D gene. The CDR3 is 14 residues long. V shed 0 bases and J shed 3 bases, with 8 bases lying between them. Germline CDR1 reads SGHNT; CDR2 reads YYREEE (reference sequence).

The chain recombines TRBV2 with TRBJ1-6, with 10 bases matching TRBD1. The ends lost 6 bases at V and 8 bases at J; junction bases unmatched: 4. The CDR3 has 14 residues. Germline CDR1 reads SNHLY; CDR2 reads FYNNEI. CDR3 protein: CASRETGGYSPLHF. The CDR3 nucleotides read TGTGCCAGCAGGGAGACAGGGGGCTATTCACCCCTCCACTTT.

The CDR3 loop is CASSPSVGGIYGYTF. The CDR3 coding sequence is TGTGCCAGCAGCCCAAGTGTGGGGGGGATCTATGGCTACACCTTC. The rearrangement uses TRBV9 and TRBJ1-2; possibly TRBD1 for D (5 bases). This CDR3 has 15 residues. Germline CDR1 reads SGDLS; CDR2 reads YYNGEE. V dropped 4 bases and J dropped 4 bases, with 17 bases sitting between them. Together with reference TRBV9 and TRBJ1-2, the CDR3 gives the full variable domain: DSGVTQTPKHLITATGQRVTLRCSPRSGDLSVYWYQQSLDQGLQFLIQYYNGEERAKGNILERFSAQQFPDLHSELNLSSLELGDSALYFCASSPSVGGIYGYTFGSGTRLTVV.

The J gene is TRBJ1-1, the V gene TRBV7-9, with a possible D match to TRBD1 (5 bases). This CDR3 has 15 residues. The germline V gene has CDR1 SEHNR and CDR2 FQNEAQ (reference sequence). The V end lost 0 bases, the J end lost 3 bases, and 11 bases lay between the germline ends. For the CDR3, the DNA is TGTGCCAGCAGCTTAGCGCCCAGGGAGGACACTGAAGCTTTCTTT. Its protein is CASSLAPREDTEAFF. The complete variable domain, with remaining parts taken from reference TRBV7-9 and TRBJ1-1, reads DTGVSQNPRHKITKRGQNVTFRCDPISEHNRLYWYRQTLGQGPEFLTYFQNEAQLEKSRLLSDRFSAERPKGSFSTLEIQRTEQGDSAMYLCASSLAPREDTEAFFGQGTRLTVV.

The V and J genes are TRBV19 and TRBJ1-2, with D unclear. Trimming left V 6 bases short and J 0 bases short, with 8 bases between. The length of the CDR3 is 13 residues. Per germline, CDR1 LNHDA and CDR2 SQIVND (reference sequence). DNA of the CDR3: TGTGCCAGTAGGCACCCGTCTAACTATGGCTACACCTTC. This sequence encodes CASRHPSNYGYTF.

The chain has TRBV23-1 and TRBJ2-5; perhaps TRBD2 as D (5 bases). TRBV23-1 is an ORF for which the function is uncertain. The V end was cut by 6 bases, the J end by 2 bases, with 7 bases between. This CDR3 comprises 12 residues. CDR3 region: CASSPGQETQYF. As DNA, the CDR3 is TGCGCCAGCAGCCCGGGGCAAGAGACCCAGTACTTC.

This sequence joins TRBV10-3 and TRBJ1-2; 9 positions agree with TRBD1. The germline CDR1 and CDR2 sequences are ENHRY and SYGVKD. The CDR3 is 14 amino acids. V lost 3 bases to trimming and J lost 6 bases; unmatched junction nucleotides: 5. In DNA form, the CDR3 reads TGTGCCATCAGTGACACGACAGGGGGAGATGGCTACACCTTC. Its protein product is CAISDTTGGDGYTF.

CDR3 DNA: TGTGCCAGCAGCCGTGCAGGGGCTCACACTGAAGCTTTCTTT. It encodes CASSRAGAHTEAFF. V and J are TRBV4-2 and TRBJ1-1, with a weak D call TRBD1 (6 bases). This CDR3 spans 14 amino acids. Trimming pared 4 bases from V and 3 bases from J, leaving 12 bases between. The germline V gene has CDR1 LGHNA and CDR2 YNFKEQ.

This clone was observed once. V is TRBV30 and J is TRBJ1-1; tentatively, D is TRBD1 (5 bases). V gave up 5 bases and J gave up 13 bases, with 20 bases separating them. This CDR3 has 12 residues. Germline values: CDR1 GTSNPN, CDR2 SVGIG (reference sequence). CDR3 bases: TGTGCCTGGGGGGCGGACGGGCCCAAAGGTTTCTTT. Translation: CAWGADGPKGFF.

The V and J genes are TRBV27 and TRBJ1-1, with 7 positions matching TRBD1. In germline, CDR1 is MNHEY, CDR2 SMNVEV (reference sequence). The trim removed 5 bases at V and 3 bases at J, leaving 12 bases unmatched. The CDR3 loop spans 16 amino acids. CDR3 region: CASSAQQGKRDTEAFF. The CDR3 DNA sequence: TGTGCCAGCAGTGCCCAACAGGGGAAGAGGGACACTGAAGCTTTCTTT.